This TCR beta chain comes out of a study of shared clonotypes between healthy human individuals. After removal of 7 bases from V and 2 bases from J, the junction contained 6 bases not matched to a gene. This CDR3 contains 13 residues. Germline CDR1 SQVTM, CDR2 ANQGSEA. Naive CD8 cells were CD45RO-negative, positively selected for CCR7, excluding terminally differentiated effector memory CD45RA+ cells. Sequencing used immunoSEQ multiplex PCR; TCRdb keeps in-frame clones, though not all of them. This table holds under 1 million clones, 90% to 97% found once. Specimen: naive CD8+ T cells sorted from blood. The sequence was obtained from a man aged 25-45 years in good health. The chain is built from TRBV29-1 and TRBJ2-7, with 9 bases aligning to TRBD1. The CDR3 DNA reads TGCAGCGGCCGGGACAGGGAAACCTACGAGCAGTACTTC. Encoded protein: CSGRDRETYEQYF.